This T cell receptor beta chain came from a study of shared clonotypes between healthy human individuals. Genomic DNA of each subset was evenly split across several immunoSEQ plates. Assay used: immunoSEQ multiplex PCR; TCRdb lists only in-frame clones, some missing. The sample has hundreds of thousands of clones; just over 75% are singletons. Germline-derived CDR1 and CDR2 are LNHNV and YYDKDF (reference sequence). Trimming stripped 5 bases from V and 1 base from J, with 7 bases between. The CDR3 spans 13 residues. Adults of Caucasian background living in Nashville, Tennessee made up all donors. The sequence came from a woman aged 35 to 49 in good health. Some clones in this sample may be carry-over from other donors' samples. Sequencing was carried out using PBMCs. The rearrangement links TRBV15 to TRBJ2-3; no definite D call. The CDR3, as DNA: TGTGCCACCAGCGATGGCGGCACAGATACGCAGTATTTT. Residues: CATSDGGTDTQYF.